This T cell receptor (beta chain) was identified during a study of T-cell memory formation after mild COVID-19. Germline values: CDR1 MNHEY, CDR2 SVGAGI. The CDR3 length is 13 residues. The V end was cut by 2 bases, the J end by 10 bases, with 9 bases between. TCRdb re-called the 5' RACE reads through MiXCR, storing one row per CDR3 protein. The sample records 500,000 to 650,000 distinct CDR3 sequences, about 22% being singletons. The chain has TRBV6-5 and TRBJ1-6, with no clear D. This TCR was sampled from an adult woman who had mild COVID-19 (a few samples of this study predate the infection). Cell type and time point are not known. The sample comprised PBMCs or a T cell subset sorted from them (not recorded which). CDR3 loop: CASSYTVDSPLHF. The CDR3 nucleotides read TGTGCCAGCAGTTACACGGTTGACTCACCCCTCCACTTT.